Presented here are 21 T cell receptor beta chains from one specimen sequenced in a study. Using its own MiXCR run on the 5' RACE reads, TCRdb lists one record per CDR3 protein. The data contain 35,000 to 50,000 distinct CDR3 sequences, around 30% of them seen just once; the ten biggest clones take up about 3.8%. The sample consisted of tumor-infiltrating memory CD4+ T cells sorted from the breast tumor. Subset specified: memory CD4+ T cells, CD4+CD45RO+CD25-. The receptors here all came from a female donor with breast cancer.

This clonotype was seen repeatedly, ten times or more. As DNA, the CDR3 is TGCAGTGCTAGGAACAGGGACTATGGCTACACCTTC. This codes for CSARNRDYGYTF. The chain combines TRBV20-1 with TRBJ1-2; possibly TRBD1 for D (6 bases). The V gene lost 3 bases and the J gene lost 3 bases, with 8 bases spanning the gap. CDR3 length: 12 amino acids. Germline assignment: CDR1 DFQATT and CDR2 SNEGSKA (reference sequence).

This clonotype was counted only a few times. The chain joins TRBV7-6 to TRBJ2-3, with 10 bases aligning to TRBD2. Per the germline V gene, CDR1 is SGHVS and CDR2 is FNYEAQ. The CDR3 is 17 amino acids. Unmatched junction bases numbered 8, after V lost 3 bases and J lost 2 bases. In DNA, the CDR3 is TGTGCCAGCAGCTTTACCGGGACTAGCGCTTACACAGATACGCAGTATTTT. This sequence encodes CASSFTGTSAYTDTQYF.

For this clonotype: This CDR3 is missing its conserved last phenylalanine or tryptophan, likely due to a read error. The rearrangement links TRBV6-5 to TRBJ1-5, with D unclear. Trimming took 5 bases from V and 5 from J, leaving 7 bases between them. The CDR3 sequence is 12 residues long. Germline CDR1 is MNHEY and CDR2 is SVGAGI. The CDR3 loop reads CASSTRDQPQHS. The CDR3, as DNA: TGTGCCAGCAGTACGAGGGATCAGCCCCAGCATTCT.

Concerning this clonotype itself: One end of the junction does not line up with germline, which may come from a read error. This chain uses TRBV7-6 with TRBJ1-3; D unclear. Germline V gene lookup returns CDR1 SGHVS and CDR2 FNYEAQ. The CDR3 runs to 14 residues. CDR3 in amino acids: CASSLASTGNAIYF. The CDR3 region has the DNA TGTGCCAGCAGCTTAGCGTCAACTGGAAACGCCATATATTTT.

This sequence joins TRBV27 and TRBJ2-2, with D maybe TRBD1 (6 bases). The CDR3 length is 14 residues. Trimming cost V 4 bases and J 3 bases, with 9 bases left between them. The germline CDR1 and CDR2 sequences are MNHEY and SMNVEV (reference sequence). The CDR3 bases are TGTGCCAGCAGTTCGGGACACTACACCGGGGAGCTGTTTTTT. It translates to CASSSGHYTGELFF.

The chain uses TRBV9 and TRBJ2-7, with D unclear. The CDR3 is 12 amino acids. Trimming took off 3 bases at V and 5 bases at J, with 9 bases between the two ends. Germline V lookup: CDR1 SGDLS, CDR2 YYNGEE. The CDR3: CASSGLRNEQYF. CDR3 DNA sequence: TGTGCCAGCAGCGGACTCAGGAACGAGCAGTACTTC.

As for this clonotype: The junction departs from the called germline gene at one end, perhaps through a read error. V is TRBV20-1 and J is TRBJ2-1, with TRBD2 matching 7 bases. The CDR3 runs to 14 residues. CDR1 is DFQATT and CDR2 is SNEGSKA in the germline V gene (reference sequence). DNA for the CDR3: TGCGGTGCTAGAGGACTAGTCCCTTACAATGAGCAGTTCTTC. Amino acids: CGARGLVPYNEQFF.

This clonotype was picked up many times. The V call is TRBV4-2, the J call TRBJ2-5, with no clear D. The CDR3 sequence is 15 residues long. Germline V CDR1 and CDR2: LGHNA, YNFKEQ. The germline V and J ends were trimmed by 4 bases and 5 bases, with 17 bases remaining between them. Here the CDR3 reads CASSLTRGDGETQYF. As DNA, the CDR3 is TGTGCCAGCAGCCTGACCCGCGGAGACGGGGAGACCCAGTACTTC.

Remarks on this clonotype: With a much larger clone just one base away, this may be a read error. CDR3 region: CAGSLALGGRSYNEQFF. CDR3 DNA sequence: TGTGCCGGCAGCTTAGCCTTAGGGGGTAGGTCCTACAATGAGCAGTTCTTC. The rearrangement joins TRBV7-9 to TRBJ2-1, with D perhaps matching TRBD1 (6 bases). Germline lookup yields CDR1 SEHNR and CDR2 FQNEAQ (reference sequence). The CDR3 is made up of 17 amino acids.

The chain recombines TRBV20-1 with TRBJ2-5, with 10 bases matching TRBD1. This CDR3 spans 16 amino acids. The V segment lost 3 bases and the J segment 0 bases; nucleotides outside the gene matches: 7. In germline, CDR1 is DFQATT, CDR2 SNEGSKA (reference sequence). The CDR3 DNA follows: TGCAGTGCTAGGGGGGACAGGGGAAGGTACCAAGAGACCCAGTACTTC. Translation: CSARGDRGRYQETQYF.

This clonotype was counted only a few times. This rearrangement joins TRBV7-3 to TRBJ2-1; 9 bases are shared with TRBD2. In germline, CDR1 is SGHTA, CDR2 FQGTGA. After removal of 2 bases from V and 15 bases from J, the junction contained 8 bases not matched to a gene. This CDR3 has 13 amino acids. The CDR3 here is CASSLGREGRPFF. The CDR3 nucleotides are TGTGCCAGCAGCTTAGGGCGGGAGGGCCGTCCGTTCTTC. Combining the CDR3 with reference TRBV7-3 and TRBJ2-1 gives the whole variable domain GAGVSQTPSNKVTEKGKYVELRCDPISGHTALYWYRQSLGQGPEFLIYFQGTGAADDSGLPNDRFFAVRPEGSVSTLKIQRTERGDSAVYLCASSLGREGRPFFGPGTRLTVL.

This clonotype has only a few counts. The chain is built from TRBV5-5 and TRBJ1-4; D not certain. This CDR3 has 14 amino acids. Germline V gene sequence: CDR1 SGHKS, CDR2 YYEKEE (reference sequence). The V end lost 5 bases, the J end lost 4 bases, and 12 bases lay between the germline ends. The CDR3 region is CASSLTGDNEKLFF. CDR3 coding DNA: TGTGCCAGCAGTTTGACCGGAGATAATGAAAAACTGTTTTTT.

The chain carries TRBV12-3 or TRBV12-4 and TRBJ2-5; the match to TRBD1 covers 9 bases. The CDR3 length is 16 residues. The V gene end was trimmed by 6 bases and the J gene end by 5 bases; junction bases not matched to a gene: 13. CDR3 sequence reads: CASSRGTGLRIETQYF. CDR3 nucleotide sequence: TGTGCCAGCAGCAGGGGGACAGGGCTTCGGATCGAGACCCAGTACTTC.

Regarding this clonotype: The germline gene is not matched at one end of the junction; a read error may be the cause. V is TRBV5-1 and J is TRBJ1-5, with 7 bases identical to TRBD1. This CDR3 has 15 amino acids. Germline CDR1 SGHRS, CDR2 YFSETQ. CDR3 sequence: CAGSPRTGRDQPQHF. The CDR3, as DNA: TGCGCCGGCAGTCCCCGGACAGGCCGCGATCAGCCCCAGCATTTT. Together with reference TRBV5-1 and TRBJ1-5, the CDR3 gives the full variable domain: KAGVTQTPRYLIKTRGQQVTLSCSPISGHRSVSWYQQTPGQGLQFLFEYFSETQRNKGNFPGRFSGRQFSNSRSEMNVSTLELGDSALYLCAGSPRTGRDQPQHFGDGTRLSIL.

This rearrangement joins TRBV20-1 to TRBJ1-4; D not resolved. Trimming pared 2 bases from V and 3 bases from J, leaving 1 base between. Germline values: CDR1 DFQATT, CDR2 SNEGSKA (reference sequence). This CDR3 is built from 11 residues. The CDR3 nucleotides read TGCAGTGCTAGACCTAATGAAAAACTGTTTTTT. Translating gives CSARPNEKLFF.

The rearrangement links TRBV29-1 to TRBJ2-1, with D hard to call. The V gene's germline CDR1 is SQVTM and CDR2 ANQGSEA. CDR3 length: 13 residues. Trimming left V 5 bases short and J 6 bases short, with 14 bases between. This CDR3 is CSVNRVRVNEQFF. In DNA form, the CDR3 reads TGCAGCGTTAATCGGGTGAGAGTCAATGAGCAGTTCTTC.

The chain carries TRBV4-1 and TRBJ1-5, with unresolved D. The CDR3 consists of 15 residues. The germline V and J ends were trimmed by 2 bases and 7 bases, with 15 bases remaining between them. In germline, CDR1 is MGHRA, CDR2 YSYEKL. CDR3 DNA sequence: TGCGCCAGCAGCCAAAGGTTACAGTCTTTGCAGCCCCAGCATTTT. Its translation: CASSQRLQSLQPQHF.

V and J are TRBV12-3 or TRBV12-4 and TRBJ1-2; tentatively, D is TRBD1 (6 bases). Trimming pared 6 bases from V and 3 bases from J, leaving 8 bases between. The length of the CDR3 is 12 residues. The CDR3 DNA reads TGTGCCAGCAGCCACAGGGACTATGGCTACACCTTC. It translates to CASSHRDYGYTF.

The chain links TRBV29-1 to TRBJ2-1; 7 bases are shared with TRBD2. The germline V gene has CDR1 SQVTM and CDR2 ANQGSEA. The ends lost 2 bases at V and 4 bases at J; junction bases unmatched: 2. This CDR3 is built from 13 residues. CDR3 DNA sequence: TGCAGCGTTGAAACGGGGGGTTACAATGAGCAGTTCTTC. Encoded protein: CSVETGGYNEQFF.

In the case of this clonotype: Being one base from a much bigger clone, this may be a read error. The chain combines TRBV6-5 with TRBJ2-1, with D unresolved. CDR1 is MNHEY, CDR2 SVGAGI, per germline. Trimming left V 6 bases short and J 2 bases short, with 14 bases between. CDR3 length: 15 residues. CDR3 in DNA: TGTGCCAGCAGCCTATCGGCTGGCCCCTACAATGAGCAGTTCTTC. This translates into CASSLSAGPYNEQFF.

J is TRBJ2-1 and V is TRBV9; 12 positions agree with TRBD2. The CDR3 has 17 residues. Per germline, CDR1 SGDLS and CDR2 YYNGEE. The V and J ends lost 7 bases and 2 bases, in that order; junction bases with no gene match: 10. CDR3 nucleotide sequence: TGTGCCAGCGGGGCTAGCGGGGGGGCCGGGACCTACAATGAGCAGTTCTTC. Its protein product is CASGASGGAGTYNEQFF.